Below, one T cell receptor beta chain is given with its context. CD45RO-negative CD8 cells positively selected for CCR7 made up the naive population, which excluded terminally differentiated effector memory CD45RA+ cells. The data are from a study of shared clonotypes between healthy human individuals. Study summary: Researchers assigned three CD4 naive, three CD4 memory, two CD8 naive and one CD8 memory plate to each donor.

Libraries were prepared by immunoSEQ multiplex PCR; TCRdb keeps only in-frame clonotypes and omits some of them. The profile shows approximately 600,000 clones, roughly 95% of them singletons. The germline gives CDR1 LNHNV, CDR2 YYDKDF (reference sequence). The V segment lost 0 bases and the J segment 0 bases; nucleotides outside the gene matches: 9. The CDR3 is made up of 20 amino acids. Sequencing was carried out using naive CD8+ T cells sorted from blood. This receptor was identified in a woman in her thirties in good health. The chain couples TRBV15 to TRBJ2-6, with 9 bases aligning to TRBD1. In DNA form, the CDR3 reads TGTGCCACCAGCAGAGAGAGGACAGGGGCGATTCACTCTGGGGCCAACGTCCTGACTTTC. Translating it yields CATSRERTGAIHSGANVLTF.